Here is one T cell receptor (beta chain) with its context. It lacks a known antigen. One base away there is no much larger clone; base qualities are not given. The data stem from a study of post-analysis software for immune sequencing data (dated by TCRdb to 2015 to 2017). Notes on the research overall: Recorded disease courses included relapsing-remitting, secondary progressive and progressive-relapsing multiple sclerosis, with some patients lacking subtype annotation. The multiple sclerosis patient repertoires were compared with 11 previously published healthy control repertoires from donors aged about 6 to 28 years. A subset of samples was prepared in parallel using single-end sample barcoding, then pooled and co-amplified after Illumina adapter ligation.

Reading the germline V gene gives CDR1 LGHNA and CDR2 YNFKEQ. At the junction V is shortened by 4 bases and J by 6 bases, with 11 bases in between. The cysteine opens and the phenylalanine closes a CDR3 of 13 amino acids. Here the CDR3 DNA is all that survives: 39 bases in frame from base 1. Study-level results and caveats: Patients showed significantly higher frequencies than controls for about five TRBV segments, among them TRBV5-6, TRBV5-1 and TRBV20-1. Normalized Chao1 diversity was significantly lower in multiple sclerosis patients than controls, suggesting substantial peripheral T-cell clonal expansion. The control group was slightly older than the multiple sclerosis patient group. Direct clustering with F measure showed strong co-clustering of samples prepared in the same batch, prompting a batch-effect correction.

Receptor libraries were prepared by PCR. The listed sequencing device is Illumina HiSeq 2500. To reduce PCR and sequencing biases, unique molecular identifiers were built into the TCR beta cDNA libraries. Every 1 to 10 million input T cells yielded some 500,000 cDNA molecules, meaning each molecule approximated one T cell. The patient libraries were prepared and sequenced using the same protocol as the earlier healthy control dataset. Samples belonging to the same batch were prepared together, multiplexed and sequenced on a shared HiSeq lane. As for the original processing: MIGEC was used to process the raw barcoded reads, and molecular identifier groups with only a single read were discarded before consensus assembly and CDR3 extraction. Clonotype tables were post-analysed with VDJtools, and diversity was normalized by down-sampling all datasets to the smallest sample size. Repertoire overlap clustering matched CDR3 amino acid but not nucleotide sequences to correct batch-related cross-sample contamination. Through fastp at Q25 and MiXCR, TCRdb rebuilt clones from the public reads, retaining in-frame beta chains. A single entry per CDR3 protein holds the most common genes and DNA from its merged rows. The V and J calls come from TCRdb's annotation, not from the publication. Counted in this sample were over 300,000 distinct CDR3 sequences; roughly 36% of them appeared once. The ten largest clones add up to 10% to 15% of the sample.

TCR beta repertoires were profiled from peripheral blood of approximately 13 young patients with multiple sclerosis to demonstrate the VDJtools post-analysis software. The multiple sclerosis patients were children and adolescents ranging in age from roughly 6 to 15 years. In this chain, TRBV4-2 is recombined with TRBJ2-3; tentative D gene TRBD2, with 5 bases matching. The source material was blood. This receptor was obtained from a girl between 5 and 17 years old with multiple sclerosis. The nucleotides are TGTGCCAGCAGCCGCCCGAGCGGTGATACGCAGTATTTT. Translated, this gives CASSRPSGDTQYF.